This T cell receptor beta chain was identified in a study of radiation and T cells in renal cell carcinoma. Study information: Nephrectomy followed 15 Gy stereotactic body radiation by 4 weeks. Overall study results and limits: From baseline, blood top tumor clonotypes peaked at 2 weeks post-radiation.

A remark on this clone: Antigen specificity is unknown.

The length of the CDR3 is 13 residues. Germline assignment: CDR1 LNHDA and CDR2 SQIVND (reference sequence). V lost 8 bases and J lost 6, with 14 bases in between. Data came from immunoSEQ multiplex PCR; TCRdb stores just in-frame clones and leaves some out. The sample records 110,000 to 150,000 clones, more than 70% being singletons. Time point in this sample: baseline pretreatment blood. The treatment: 15 Gy SBRT to primary tumor, nephrectomy 4 weeks later. The sample consisted of blood, taken from a patient whose treatment included radiotherapy and nephrectomy. The sequence came from a woman between 50 and 59 years old with renal cell carcinoma. The chain combines TRBV19 with TRBJ2-1; D not resolved. The CDR3 DNA reads as TGTGCCAGTTCACCGTTGAGCGCCAATGAGCAGTTCTTC. This codes for CASSPLSANEQFF. Variable domain in full (rest from reference TRBV19 and TRBJ2-1): DGGITQSPKYLFRKEGQNVTLSCEQNLNHDAMYWYRQDPGQGLRLIYYSQIVNDFQKGDIAEGYSVSREKKESFPLTVTSAQKNPTAFYLCASSPLSANEQFFGPGTRLTVL.